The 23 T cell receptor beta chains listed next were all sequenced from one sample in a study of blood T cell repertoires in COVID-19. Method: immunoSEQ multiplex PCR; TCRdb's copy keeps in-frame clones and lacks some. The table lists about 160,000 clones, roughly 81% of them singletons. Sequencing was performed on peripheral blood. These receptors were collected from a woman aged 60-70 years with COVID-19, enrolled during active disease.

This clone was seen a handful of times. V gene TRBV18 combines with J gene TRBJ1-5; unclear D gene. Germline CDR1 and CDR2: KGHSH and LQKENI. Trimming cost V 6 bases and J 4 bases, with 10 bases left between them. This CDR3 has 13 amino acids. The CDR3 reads CASSKALNQPQHF. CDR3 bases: TGTGCCAGCTCGAAAGCTTTAAATCAGCCCCAGCATTTT.

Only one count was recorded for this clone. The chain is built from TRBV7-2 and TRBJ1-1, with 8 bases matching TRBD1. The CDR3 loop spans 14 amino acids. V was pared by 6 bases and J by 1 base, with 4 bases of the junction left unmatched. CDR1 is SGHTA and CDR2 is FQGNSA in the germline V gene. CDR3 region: CASSFGTGNTEAFF. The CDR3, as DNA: TGTGCCAGCAGTTTTGGGACAGGGAACACTGAAGCTTTCTTT.

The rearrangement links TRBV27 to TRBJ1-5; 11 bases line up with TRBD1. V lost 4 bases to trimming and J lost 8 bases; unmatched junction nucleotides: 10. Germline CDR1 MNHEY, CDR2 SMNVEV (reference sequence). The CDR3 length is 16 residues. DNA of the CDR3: TGTGCCAGCAGTTCAATCGGACAGGGGGCCTGGAAGCCCCAGCATTTT. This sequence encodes CASSSIGQGAWKPQHF.

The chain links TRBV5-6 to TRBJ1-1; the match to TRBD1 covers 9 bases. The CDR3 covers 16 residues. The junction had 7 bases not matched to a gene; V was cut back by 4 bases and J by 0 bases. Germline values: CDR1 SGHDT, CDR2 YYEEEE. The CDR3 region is CASSPPGQGMNTEAFF. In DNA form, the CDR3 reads TGTGCCAGCAGCCCCCCGGGACAGGGAATGAACACTGAAGCTTTCTTT.

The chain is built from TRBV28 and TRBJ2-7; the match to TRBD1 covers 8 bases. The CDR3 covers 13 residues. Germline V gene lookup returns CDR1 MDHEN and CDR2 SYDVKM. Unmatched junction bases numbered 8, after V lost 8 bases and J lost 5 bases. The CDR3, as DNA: TGTGCCAGCCAGAGACAGGGGTTCGACGAGCAGTACTTC. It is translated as CASQRQGFDEQYF.

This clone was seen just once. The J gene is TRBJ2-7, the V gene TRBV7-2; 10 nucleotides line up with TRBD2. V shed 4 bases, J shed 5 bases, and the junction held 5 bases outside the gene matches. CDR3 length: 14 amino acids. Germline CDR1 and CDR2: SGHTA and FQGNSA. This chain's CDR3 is CASSWASGSDEQYF. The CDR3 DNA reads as TGTGCCAGCAGCTGGGCTAGCGGGAGCGACGAGCAGTACTTC. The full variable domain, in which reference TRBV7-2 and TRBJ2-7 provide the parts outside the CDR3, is GAGVSQSPSNKVTEKGKDVELRCDPISGHTALYWYRQSLGQGLEFLIYFQGNSAPDKSGLPSDRFSAERTGGSVSTLTIQRTQQEDSAVYLCASSWASGSDEQYFGPGTRLTVT.

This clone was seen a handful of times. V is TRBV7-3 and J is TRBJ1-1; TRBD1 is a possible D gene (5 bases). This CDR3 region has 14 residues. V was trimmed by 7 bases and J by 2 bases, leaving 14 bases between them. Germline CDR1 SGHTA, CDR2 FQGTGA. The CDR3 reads CASTETGLNTEAFF. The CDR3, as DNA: TGTGCCAGCACCGAAACAGGTCTTAACACTGAAGCTTTCTTT. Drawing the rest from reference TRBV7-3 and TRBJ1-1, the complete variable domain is GAGVSQTPSNKVTEKGKYVELRCDPISGHTALYWYRQSLGQGPEFLIYFQGTGAADDSGLPNDRFFAVRPEGSVSTLKIQRTERGDSAVYLCASTETGLNTEAFFGQGTRLTVV.

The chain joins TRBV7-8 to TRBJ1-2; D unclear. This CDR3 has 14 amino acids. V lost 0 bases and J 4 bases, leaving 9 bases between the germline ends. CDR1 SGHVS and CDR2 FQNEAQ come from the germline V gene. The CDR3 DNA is TGTGCCAGCAGCTTAGCATCAGCGAGCTATGGCTACACCTTC. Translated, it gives CASSLASASYGYTF.

The CDR3 sequence: CASSFDISGDGYTF. Here the CDR3 DNA reads TGTGCCAGCAGCTTCGATATCAGCGGGGATGGCTACACCTTC. This chain links TRBV7-9 with TRBJ1-2; D not certain. The CDR3 totals 14 residues. Trimming left V 3 bases short and J 6 bases short, with 14 bases between. CDR1 SEHNR and CDR2 FQNEAQ come from the germline V gene (reference sequence).

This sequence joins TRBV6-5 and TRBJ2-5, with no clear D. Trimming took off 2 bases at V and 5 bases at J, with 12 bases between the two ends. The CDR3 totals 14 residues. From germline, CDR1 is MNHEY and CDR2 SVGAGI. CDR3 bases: TGTGCCAGCAGTTACGTCGCCGTGAGGGAGACCCAGTACTTC. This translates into CASSYVAVRETQYF.

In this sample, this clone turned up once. The CDR3 DNA is TGTGCCAGTAGTGCTCAGGGGGATAGCAATCAGCCCCAGCATTTT. Its translation is CASSAQGDSNQPQHF. The chain employs TRBV19 and TRBJ1-5; 7 nucleotides match TRBD1. The CDR3 is made up of 15 amino acids. The germline gives CDR1 LNHDA, CDR2 SQIVND (reference sequence). The ends lost 5 bases at V and 0 bases at J; junction bases unmatched: 4.

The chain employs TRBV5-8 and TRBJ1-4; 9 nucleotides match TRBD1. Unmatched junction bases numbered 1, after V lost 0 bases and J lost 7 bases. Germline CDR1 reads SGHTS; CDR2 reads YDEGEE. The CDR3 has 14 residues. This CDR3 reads CASSLGTGVEKLFF. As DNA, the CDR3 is TGTGCCAGCAGCTTGGGGACAGGGGTTGAAAAACTGTTTTTT. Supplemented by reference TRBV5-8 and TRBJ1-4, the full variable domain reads EAGVTQSPTHLIKTRGQQATLRCSPISGHTSVYWYQQALGLGLQFLLWYDEGEERNRGNFPPRFSGRQFPNYSSELNVNALELEDSALYLCASSLGTGVEKLFFGSGTQLSVL.

As DNA, the CDR3 is TGCGCCAGCAGTGATAGCGGGATGAACGAGCAGTACTTC. As protein: CASSDSGMNEQYF. The chain is built from TRBV10-2 and TRBJ2-7; 8 nucleotides align to TRBD2. From germline, CDR1 is WSHSY and CDR2 SAAADI. This CDR3 has 13 amino acids. Germline trimming cut 3 bases from V and 5 bases from J; bases unmatched to any gene: 3.

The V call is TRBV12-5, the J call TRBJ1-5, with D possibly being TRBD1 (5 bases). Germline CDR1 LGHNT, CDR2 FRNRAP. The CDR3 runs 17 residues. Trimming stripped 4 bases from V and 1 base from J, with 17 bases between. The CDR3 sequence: CASGYPSGTRSNQPQHF. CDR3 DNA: TGTGCTAGTGGTTACCCTTCCGGGACTCGGAGCAATCAGCCCCAGCATTTT.

Here the CDR3 DNA reads TGCGCCAGCAGCTTGACGAGCTCCTATAATTCACCCCTCCACTTT. Its translation: CASSLTSSYNSPLHF. The rearrangement joins TRBV5-1 to TRBJ1-6, with unresolved D. CDR3 length equals 15 residues. The germline gives CDR1 SGHRS, CDR2 YFSETQ. V lost 1 base to trimming and J lost 0 bases, with 5 bases between them.

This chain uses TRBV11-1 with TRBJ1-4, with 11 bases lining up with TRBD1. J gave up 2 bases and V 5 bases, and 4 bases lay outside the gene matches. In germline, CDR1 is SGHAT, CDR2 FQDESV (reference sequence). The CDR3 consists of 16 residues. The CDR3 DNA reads TGTGCCAGCAGCGCCAGGACAGGGGGCACTAATGAAAAACTGTTTTTT. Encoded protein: CASSARTGGTNEKLFF.

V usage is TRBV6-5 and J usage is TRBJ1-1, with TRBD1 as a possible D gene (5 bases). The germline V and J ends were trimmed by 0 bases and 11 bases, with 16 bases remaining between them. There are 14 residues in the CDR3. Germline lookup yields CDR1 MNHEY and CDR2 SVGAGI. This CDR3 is CASSYSSGGGIAFF. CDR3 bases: TGTGCCAGCAGTTACTCGTCGGGGGGTGGGATCGCTTTCTTT.

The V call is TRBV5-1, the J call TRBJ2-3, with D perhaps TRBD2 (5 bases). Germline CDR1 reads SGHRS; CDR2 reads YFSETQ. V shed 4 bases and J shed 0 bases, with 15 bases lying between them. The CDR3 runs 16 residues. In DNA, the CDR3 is TGCGCCAGCAGCCGACGACAAGGGAGAAGCACAGATACGCAGTATTTT. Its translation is CASSRRQGRSTDTQYF. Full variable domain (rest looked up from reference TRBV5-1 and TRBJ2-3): KAGVTQTPRYLIKTRGQQVTLSCSPISGHRSVSWYQQTPGQGLQFLFEYFSETQRNKGNFPGRFSGRQFSNSRSEMNVSTLELGDSALYLCASSRRQGRSTDTQYFGPGTRLTVL.

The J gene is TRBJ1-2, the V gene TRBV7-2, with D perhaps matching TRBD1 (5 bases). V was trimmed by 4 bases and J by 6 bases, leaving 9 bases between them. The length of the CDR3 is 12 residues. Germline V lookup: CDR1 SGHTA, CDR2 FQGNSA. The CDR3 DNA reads TGTGCCAGCAGCTCGTTCAGGGATGGCTACACCTTC. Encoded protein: CASSSFRDGYTF. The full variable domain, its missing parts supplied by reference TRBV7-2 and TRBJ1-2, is GAGVSQSPSNKVTEKGKDVELRCDPISGHTALYWYRQSLGQGLEFLIYFQGNSAPDKSGLPSDRFSAERTGGSVSTLTIQRTQQEDSAVYLCASSSFRDGYTFGSGTRLTVV.

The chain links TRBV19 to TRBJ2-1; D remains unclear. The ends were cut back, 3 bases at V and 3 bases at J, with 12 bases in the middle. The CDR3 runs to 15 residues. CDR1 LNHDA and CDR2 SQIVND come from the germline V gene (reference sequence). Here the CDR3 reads CASSMVAANYNEQFF. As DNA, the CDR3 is TGTGCCAGTAGTATGGTGGCGGCTAACTACAATGAGCAGTTCTTC. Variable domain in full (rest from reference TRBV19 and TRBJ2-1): DGGITQSPKYLFRKEGQNVTLSCEQNLNHDAMYWYRQDPGQGLRLIYYSQIVNDFQKGDIAEGYSVSREKKESFPLTVTSAQKNPTAFYLCASSMVAANYNEQFFGPGTRLTVL.

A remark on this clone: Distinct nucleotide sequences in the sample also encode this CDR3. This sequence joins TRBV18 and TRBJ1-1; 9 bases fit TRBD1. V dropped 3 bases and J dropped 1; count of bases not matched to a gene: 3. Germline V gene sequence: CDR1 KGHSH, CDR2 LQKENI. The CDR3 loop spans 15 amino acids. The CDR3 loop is CASSPGTGRNTEAFF. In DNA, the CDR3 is TGTGCCAGCTCACCCGGGACAGGGAGGAACACTGAAGCTTTCTTT. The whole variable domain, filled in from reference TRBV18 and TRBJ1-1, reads NAGVMQNPRHLVRRRGQEARLRCSPMKGHSHVYWYRQLPEEGLKFMVYLQKENIIDESGMPKERFSAEFPKEGPSILRIQQVVRGDSAAYFCASSPGTGRNTEAFFGQGTRLTVV.

CDR3 nucleotide sequence: TGTGCCAGCAGCCACCAACCGGACAGGGAGCAGTTCTTC. Its translation: CASSHQPDREQFF. This chain joins TRBV5-6 and TRBJ2-1, with TRBD1 matching 7 bases. The trim removed 4 bases at V and 10 bases at J, leaving 8 bases unmatched. Germline loops: CDR1 SGHDT, CDR2 YYEEEE. The CDR3 loop spans 13 amino acids. The entire variable domain, with the rest obtained from reference TRBV5-6 and TRBJ2-1, is as follows: DAGVTQSPTHLIKTRGQQVTLRCSPKSGHDTVSWYQQALGQGPQFIFQYYEEEERQRGNFPDRFSGHQFPNYSSELNVNALLLGDSALYLCASSHQPDREQFFGPGTRLTVL.

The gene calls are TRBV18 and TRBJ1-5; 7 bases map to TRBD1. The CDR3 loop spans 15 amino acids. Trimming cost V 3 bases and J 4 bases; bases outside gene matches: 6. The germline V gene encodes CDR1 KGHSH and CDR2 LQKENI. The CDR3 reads CASSPFGTVNQPQHF. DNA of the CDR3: TGTGCCAGCTCACCCTTCGGGACAGTTAATCAGCCCCAGCATTTT.